The source of this T cell receptor beta chain is a study of cytomegalovirus exposure and HLA in healthy donors. In germline, CDR1 is SGHRS, CDR2 YFSETQ. The CDR3 contains 15 residues. V shed 3 bases and J 3 bases; nucleotides not matched to a gene: 3. Primers included in the PCR were 60 Vbeta and 13 Jbeta primers. Only in-frame clones appear in the TCRdb table, and some are missing; sequencing was by immunoSEQ multiplex PCR. The data show under 150,000 clones, roughly 68% seen once. Sequences were obtained from PBMCs. The sequence was collected from a man aged 60-69 years in good health and CMV-seronegative. The V gene is TRBV5-1, the J gene TRBJ2-2; 9 bases are a match to TRBD1. CDR3 coding DNA: TGCGCCAGCAGCTGGGGACAGGGATACACCGGGGAGCTGTTTTTT. It yields the protein CASSWGQGYTGELFF.